This T cell receptor beta chain emerged from a study of blood T cell repertoires in COVID-19. Study in general: Spain, Italy and the United States supplied samples that represented acute and convalescent COVID-19. The cDNA or gDNA used as material had been derived from T cells, B-cell-depleted T cells, or PBMCs.

Within the sample, this clone is medium-sized. J gave up 15 bases and V 5 bases, and 15 bases lay outside the gene matches. The CDR3 consists of 14 residues. CDR1 and CDR2 (germline): SGHVS, FQNEAQ. In the original processing: Quantification of nucleated cells was approximated via reference gene primer amplification. Profiling relied on immunoSEQ multiplex PCR, and the TCRdb table lists in-frame clones only, not all of them. V and J calls and clone size follow that table, whereas D and trimming were derived from the DNA. The sample lists 100,000 to 150,000 clones, roughly nine tenths seen once, with 7.9% in the top ten.

The V gene is TRBV7-8, the J gene TRBJ2-1; TRBD1 matches 8 bases. Sample: peripheral blood. This clonotype was sampled from a man in his 70s who had recovered from COVID-19. CDR3 sequence reads: CASSTQGVPSRLFF. The CDR3 DNA follows: TGTGCCAGCAGCACACAGGGGGTTCCATCCAGGCTGTTCTTC. Full variable domain (remainder filled in from reference TRBV7-8 and TRBJ2-1): GAGVSQSPRYKVAKRGQDVALRCDPISGHVSLFWYQQALGQGPEFLTYFQNEAQLDKSGLPSDRFFAERPEGSVSTLKIQRTQQEDSAVYLCASSTQGVPSRLFFGPGTRLTVL.